The 21 T cell receptor beta chains listed next were all sequenced from one sample in a study of STAT5B mutations in CD4+ large granular lymphocyte leukemia. Generated by immunoSEQ multiplex PCR, the TCRdb table keeps only in-frame clones and is missing some. The sample has tens of thousands of clones, over 65% seen once; the top ten hold 30%. Sequencing used CD4+ T cells from blood buffy coats. These receptor sequences come from a human donor in good health.

This clone was recorded only once. The gene calls are TRBV9 and TRBJ2-2; possible D gene TRBD2, 7 bases. The CDR3 runs to 16 residues. V was trimmed by 0 bases and J by 3 bases, leaving 12 bases between them. Germline V gene sequence: CDR1 SGDLS, CDR2 YYNGEE. CDR3 sequence reads: CASSVAAGAYTGELFF. In DNA, the CDR3 is TGTGCCAGCAGCGTAGCTGCGGGGGCGTACACCGGGGAGCTGTTTTTT.

The V gene is TRBV27, the J gene TRBJ2-1; TRBD1 matches at 7 bases. The length of the CDR3 is 15 residues. Trimming cost V 5 bases and J 3 bases; bases outside gene matches: 7. The germline V gene encodes CDR1 MNHEY and CDR2 SMNVEV (reference sequence). CDR3 sequence reads: CASSLRDSYYNEQFF. The CDR3 nucleotides are TGTGCCAGCAGTCTCCGGGACAGCTACTACAATGAGCAGTTCTTC.

J is TRBJ2-2 and V is TRBV18; D remains ambiguous. The CDR3 loop spans 14 amino acids. The V gene's germline CDR1 is KGHSH and CDR2 LQKENI. Trimming shortened V by 4 bases and J by 3 bases, and 9 bases separated the two germline ends. As DNA, the CDR3 is TGTGCCAGCTCACACAATACGGACACCGGGGAGCTGTTTTTT. Amino acid sequence: CASSHNTDTGELFF.

This chain connects TRBV4-1 to TRBJ2-5; D remains unclear. The CDR3 has 13 residues. CDR1 and CDR2 (germline): MGHRA, YSYEKL. V lost 4 bases, J lost 5 bases, and 11 bases lay in between. CDR3 residues: CASSRLQSETQYF. The CDR3 DNA sequence: TGCGCCAGCAGCCGGCTGCAGAGCGAGACCCAGTACTTC.

This clone was counted only a few times. The chain employs TRBV7-9 and TRBJ1-1; possible D gene TRBD1, 6 bases. Trimming cost V 1 base and J 7 bases, with 16 bases left between them. The CDR3 has 15 amino acids. CDR1 and CDR2 (germline): SEHNR, FQNEAQ (reference sequence). The CDR3 spells CASSLGGGKTDEAFF. For the CDR3, the DNA is TGTGCCAGCAGCTTAGGAGGGGGAAAGACGGATGAAGCTTTCTTT.

The CDR3 sequence is CASSSPQGSSYNEQFF. The CDR3, as DNA: TGTGCCAGCAGCTCCCCCCAGGGCAGCTCCTACAATGAGCAGTTCTTC. The V gene is TRBV13, the J gene TRBJ2-1; D possibly corresponds to TRBD1 (5 bases). Trimming stripped 4 bases from V and 0 bases from J, with 13 bases between. From germline, CDR1 is PRHDT and CDR2 FYEKMQ (reference sequence). This CDR3 contains 16 residues.

The CDR3 region is CASRATSGSFSDTQYF. The DNA for the CDR3 is TGTGCCAGCAGGGCCACTAGCGGGAGTTTCTCAGATACGCAGTATTTT. The chain has TRBV2 and TRBJ2-3, with 11 bases matching TRBD2. Losses at the gene ends were 6 bases for V and 4 bases for J; bases not matched to a gene: 9. This CDR3 has 16 residues. CDR1 is SNHLY and CDR2 is FYNNEI in the germline V gene.

This clone was observed a handful of times. The rearrangement joins TRBV29-1 to TRBJ1-4; possibly TRBD1 for D (6 bases). Per the germline V gene, CDR1 is SQVTM and CDR2 is ANQGSEA. The CDR3 has 13 residues. V was cut by 1 base and J by 6 bases, with 9 bases left in between. CDR3 region: CSVEGTEDEKLFF. CDR3 coding DNA: TGCAGCGTTGAAGGGACAGAGGATGAAAAACTGTTTTTT.

This chain connects TRBV15 to TRBJ1-1; no definite D call. The V end lost 10 bases, the J end lost 9 bases, and 21 bases lay between the germline ends. The CDR3 length is 13 residues. Germline CDR1 LNHNV, CDR2 YYDKDF (reference sequence). The CDR3 here is CASRQGAGGKAFF. Written as DNA, the CDR3 is TGTGCCAGCCGACAAGGAGCGGGTGGTAAAGCTTTCTTT. The full variable domain, with the rest looked up from reference TRBV15 and TRBJ1-1, is DAMVIQNPRYQVTQFGKPVTLSCSQTLNHNVMYWYQQKSSQAPKLLFHYYDKDFNNEADTPDNFQSRRPNTSFCFLDIRSPGLGDTAMYLCASRQGAGGKAFFGQGTRLTVV.

This clone was observed a single time. The V gene is TRBV9, the J gene TRBJ2-2, with 10 bases fitting TRBD1. V dropped 2 bases and J dropped 8; count of bases not matched to a gene: 9. CDR1 is SGDLS and CDR2 is YYNGEE in the germline V gene. This CDR3 comprises 16 residues. This CDR3 is CASSVGTGASRGELFF. The DNA for the CDR3 is TGTGCCAGCAGCGTGGGGACAGGGGCCTCTAGGGGGGAGCTGTTTTTT.

The gene calls are TRBV5-6 and TRBJ2-3, with 7 bases lining up with TRBD2. The CDR3 runs to 18 residues. The germline V gene has CDR1 SGHDT and CDR2 YYEEEE. V shed 3 bases and J 6 bases; nucleotides not matched to a gene: 19. CDR3 region: CASSSTPGAAGYVDTQYF. CDR3 DNA: TGTGCCAGCAGCTCGACCCCTGGGGCAGCGGGGTACGTGGATACGCAGTATTTT.

This rearrangement joins TRBV9 to TRBJ1-2, with 7 bases matching TRBD1. Germline V gene sequence: CDR1 SGDLS, CDR2 YYNGEE. The CDR3 spans 15 residues. V shed 4 bases, J shed 4 bases, and the junction held 10 bases outside the gene matches. The CDR3 DNA reads TGTGCCAGCAGCCCACGACAGGGCACTTCCTATGGCTACACCTTC. Translating gives CASSPRQGTSYGYTF.

The chain recombines TRBV5-6 with TRBJ2-3; D gene unclear. There are 14 residues in the CDR3. V was clipped by 3 bases and J by 4 bases, with 12 bases between them. Germline lookup yields CDR1 SGHDT and CDR2 YYEEEE. CDR3 DNA sequence: TGTGCCAGCAGCTCCGGCCTAAGTTCAGATACGCAGTATTTT. This gives the protein CASSSGLSSDTQYF.

The chain joins TRBV6-5 to TRBJ2-7; D may be TRBD1 (6 bases). V was trimmed by 6 bases and J by 5 bases, leaving 11 bases between them. The CDR3 extends over 12 amino acids. CDR1 is MNHEY, CDR2 SVGAGI, per germline. This chain's CDR3 is CASSPQGDEQYF. DNA for the CDR3: TGTGCCAGCAGCCCACAGGGTGACGAGCAGTACTTC.

The chain combines TRBV15 with TRBJ2-1; D may be TRBD2 (5 bases). Germline assignment: CDR1 LNHNV and CDR2 YYDKDF (reference sequence). V gave up 0 bases and J gave up 5 bases, with 26 bases separating them. The CDR3 is made up of 20 amino acids. The CDR3 here is CATSRDFGRPWSGRNNEQFF. The DNA of the CDR3 is TGTGCCACCAGCAGAGATTTTGGGCGGCCCTGGAGCGGACGGAACAATGAGCAGTTCTTC.

This clone was picked up a small number of times. The gene calls are TRBV30 and TRBJ1-5; tentatively, D is TRBD1 (5 bases). This CDR3 comprises 15 residues. Looked up from germline, CDR1 is GTSNPN and CDR2 is SVGIG (reference sequence). Trimming shortened V by 3 bases and J by 3 bases, and 15 bases separated the two germline ends. The CDR3 sequence is CAWSGGWGINQPQHF. The CDR3 nucleotides read TGTGCCTGGAGCGGGGGTTGGGGAATCAATCAGCCCCAGCATTTT.

This clone was picked up one time. The chain employs TRBV4-1 and TRBJ1-1; 8 bases are a match to TRBD1. The CDR3 spans 15 residues. Trimming removed 3 bases from V and 1 base from J; junction bases left unmatched: 4. From germline, CDR1 is MGHRA and CDR2 YSYEKL. The CDR3 nucleotides read TGCGCCAGCAGCCACCTAGGGACAGGGAACACTGAAGCTTTCTTT. This translates into CASSHLGTGNTEAFF.

The chain employs TRBV19 and TRBJ1-2; TRBD1 might be the D (5 bases). V lost 2 bases and J 5 bases, leaving 9 bases between the germline ends. The CDR3 has 13 amino acids. Germline CDR1 reads LNHDA; CDR2 reads SQIVND (reference sequence). The CDR3 loop reads CASSIIGQYGYTF. The CDR3 DNA reads as TGTGCCAGTAGTATAATCGGACAATATGGCTACACCTTC.

J is TRBJ1-2 and V is TRBV9; possibly TRBD1 for D (5 bases). Trimming pared 4 bases from V and 8 bases from J, leaving 18 bases between. Germline CDR1 reads SGDLS; CDR2 reads YYNGEE. The CDR3 runs to 14 residues. The CDR3 DNA reads as TGTGCCAGCAGCATGAGTAGGGGAGGAAGAGGCTACACCTTC. Its protein product is CASSMSRGGRGYTF.

The gene calls are TRBV7-9 and TRBJ1-2; 8 bases line up with TRBD1. With V trimmed by 5 bases and J by 7 bases, 15 bases remained unmatched. The CDR3 has 16 residues. Germline assignment: CDR1 SEHNR and CDR2 FQNEAQ (reference sequence). The CDR3, as DNA: TGTGCCAGCAGCCCCGGGGGGCAGGGGGCCTTCCGTGGCTACACCTTC. Translating it yields CASSPGGQGAFRGYTF.

This clone turned up a few times. The CDR3 reads CASSMPGLFNSPLHF. The CDR3 DNA reads as TGTGCCAGTAGTATGCCGGGACTTTTTAATTCACCCCTCCACTTT. The J gene is TRBJ1-6, the V gene TRBV19, with D possibly matching TRBD1 (5 bases). Germline CDR1 LNHDA, CDR2 SQIVND (reference sequence). The CDR3 spans 15 residues. Trimming removed 3 bases from V and 6 bases from J, with 12 bases in between.